This TCR beta chain was obtained from a study of blood T cell repertoires in COVID-19. A single count supports this clone. The table came from immunoSEQ multiplex PCR; TCRdb's copy has only in-frame clones and leaves some out. Here the sample spans around 70,000 clones, around 86% being singletons. J lost 3 bases, V lost 2 bases, and 3 bases had no gene match. CDR1 and CDR2 (germline): SGDLS, YYNGEE. The CDR3 consists of 16 residues. Sequenced input: peripheral blood. The chain joins TRBV9 to TRBJ2-7; 15 nucleotides line up with TRBD2. This receptor was taken from a man aged 50-59 years with active COVID-19. CDR3 region: CASSVGLAGGGYEQYF. CDR3 DNA sequence: TGTGCCAGCAGCGTGGGACTAGCGGGAGGTGGCTACGAGCAGTACTTC.